The 22 T cell receptor beta chains below were found in one sample sequenced in a study of cytomegalovirus exposure and HLA in healthy donors. This PCR relied on a set of 60 Vbeta primers and 13 Jbeta primers. Sequencing was performed with immunoSEQ multiplex PCR; in TCRdb, only in-frame clones are kept and a portion is missing. The table lists 170,000 or so clones, under 90% of them singletons. Sequencing used PBMCs. The origin of the receptors is a man aged 30 to 39 in good health and CMV-seropositive.

The V call is TRBV5-4, the J call TRBJ2-1; TRBD2 matches at 7 bases. This CDR3 has 17 amino acids. CDR1 is SGHNT, CDR2 YYREEE, per germline (reference sequence). V lost 4 bases to trimming and J lost 5 bases; unmatched junction nucleotides: 15. CDR3 nucleotide sequence: TGTGCCAGCAGCCCTCTGGTTTGGCTAGCGGCCGACAATGAGCAGTTCTTC. Translated, it gives CASSPLVWLAADNEQFF.

In its sample, this clone was seen once. The chain has TRBV4-3 and TRBJ2-1; 10 positions agree with TRBD2. CDR1 and CDR2 from the germline V gene are LGHNA and YSLEER. The V segment lost 0 bases and the J segment 4 bases; nucleotides outside the gene matches: 0. This CDR3 has 15 residues. CDR3 region: CASSQEAGGYNEQFF. The CDR3 DNA follows: TGCGCCAGCAGCCAAGAAGCGGGGGGGTACAATGAGCAGTTCTTC.

The rearrangement joins TRBV5-8 to TRBJ2-7, with TRBD2 identical over 8 bases. V gave up 2 bases and J gave up 5 bases; unmatched junction bases: 3. Germline loops: CDR1 SGHTS, CDR2 YDEGEE. The CDR3 is made up of 13 amino acids. The chain's CDR3 is CASSLGLANEQYF. CDR3 nucleotides: TGTGCCAGCAGCTTAGGACTAGCCAACGAGCAGTACTTC. Complete variable domain (other parts from reference TRBV5-8 and TRBJ2-7): EAGVTQSPTHLIKTRGQQATLRCSPISGHTSVYWYQQALGLGLQFLLWYDEGEERNRGNFPPRFSGRQFPNYSSELNVNALELEDSALYLCASSLGLANEQYFGPGTRLTVT.

The chain joins TRBV6-5 to TRBJ1-1; weak D call: TRBD1 (5 bases). This CDR3 region has 14 residues. CDR1 is MNHEY and CDR2 is SVGAGI in the germline V gene. V lost 2 bases to trimming and J lost 6 bases, with 13 bases between them. The DNA for the CDR3 is TGTGCCAGCAGTTACAGGGAGGGGATCTCTGAAGCTTTCTTT. Its translation: CASSYREGISEAFF.

The V and J genes are TRBV10-1 and TRBJ2-3; TRBD2 matches at 10 bases. Germline CDR1 and CDR2: WNHNN and SYGVQD (reference sequence). The CDR3 totals 16 residues. Trimming cost V 5 bases and J 1 base; bases outside gene matches: 6. In DNA form, the CDR3 reads TGCGCCAGCAGTCATGCCCTAGCGGGGGGCACAGATACGCAGTATTTT. It codes for CASSHALAGGTDTQYF.

This clone was seen just once. The genes are TRBV6-1 and TRBJ2-2; weak D call: TRBD1 (6 bases). This CDR3 has 15 amino acids. Germline CDR1 MNHNS, CDR2 SASEGT. V was pared by 6 bases and J by 0 bases, with 11 bases between. The CDR3, as DNA: TGTGCCAGCAGAAGACAGGAACCGAACACCGGGGAGCTGTTTTTT. Encoded protein: CASRRQEPNTGELFF.

This sequence joins TRBV5-4 and TRBJ2-5; tentative D call: TRBD2 (5 bases). Germline CDR1 is SGHNT and CDR2 is YYREEE (reference sequence). With 1 base removed from V and 3 bases from J, the gap between germline ends came to 13 bases. The CDR3 runs 15 residues. The CDR3 sequence is CASSLPGSRKETQYF. CDR3 nucleotides: TGTGCCAGCAGCTTGCCGGGGAGCCGCAAAGAGACCCAGTACTTC.

This chain joins TRBV5-1 and TRBJ1-6; D ambiguous. The CDR3 has 13 amino acids. The V end lost 6 bases, the J end lost 6 bases, and 10 bases lay between the germline ends. Germline V gives CDR1 SGHRS, CDR2 YFSETQ. The CDR3 bases are TGCGCCAGCACCACCACTTCTAATTCACCCCTCCACTTT. It codes for CASTTTSNSPLHF.

The V call is TRBV4-1, the J call TRBJ2-1; TRBD2 is a possible D gene (5 bases). The germline gives CDR1 MGHRA, CDR2 YSYEKL. The CDR3 is 16 amino acids. V dropped 5 bases and J dropped 2 bases, with 16 bases sitting between them. CDR3 nucleotides: TGCGCCAGCAGCTCCCTCGAGACTACCGCCTACAATGAGCAGTTCTTC. The encoded protein is CASSSLETTAYNEQFF.

The CDR3 is CASSQDLGQAAKNIQYF. The DNA for the CDR3 is TGTGCCAGCAGCCAAGATTTAGGACAGGCAGCCAAAAACATTCAGTACTTC. The genes are TRBV4-2 and TRBJ2-4, with 7 nucleotides matching TRBD1. The germline CDR1 and CDR2 sequences are LGHNA and YNFKEQ. V dropped 0 bases and J dropped 0; count of bases not matched to a gene: 5. The CDR3 totals 17 residues.

The rearrangement links TRBV6-1 to TRBJ2-7; D gene unclear. V was trimmed by 6 bases and J by 5 bases, leaving 14 bases between them. CDR1 MNHNS and CDR2 SASEGT come from the germline V gene. This CDR3 is 13 amino acids long. This CDR3 is CASRWRRVDEQYF. CDR3 bases: TGTGCCAGCAGATGGCGTCGGGTGGACGAGCAGTACTTC.

This clone came up a few times. V gene TRBV5-1 combines with J gene TRBJ2-7; possible D gene TRBD1, 5 bases. Germline values: CDR1 SGHRS, CDR2 YFSETQ. This CDR3 has 14 amino acids. V dropped 2 bases and J dropped 4 bases, with 13 bases sitting between them. The chain's CDR3 is CASSLRQGSYEQYF. As DNA, the CDR3 is TGCGCCAGCAGCTTACGGCAGGGTAGTTACGAGCAGTACTTC. The complete variable domain, with remaining parts taken from reference TRBV5-1 and TRBJ2-7, reads KAGVTQTPRYLIKTRGQQVTLSCSPISGHRSVSWYQQTPGQGLQFLFEYFSETQRNKGNFPGRFSGRQFSNSRSEMNVSTLELGDSALYLCASSLRQGSYEQYFGPGTRLTVT.

The chain combines TRBV5-4 with TRBJ2-2; 9 bases agree with TRBD2. V trimming: 4 bases; J trimming: 3 bases; junction bases outside the gene matches: 10. The V gene's germline CDR1 is SGHNT and CDR2 YYREEE (reference sequence). The CDR3 totals 17 residues. This CDR3 is CASSPSGGRAYTGELFF. CDR3 coding DNA: TGTGCCAGCAGCCCTTCGGGCGGGAGGGCCTACACCGGGGAGCTGTTTTTT.

The chain joins TRBV19 to TRBJ2-7; the match to TRBD1 covers 9 bases. Germline assignment: CDR1 LNHDA and CDR2 SQIVND (reference sequence). The CDR3 has 14 amino acids. The J segment lost 4 bases and the V segment lost 4 bases, leaving 5 bases of the junction unmatched. CDR3 residues: CASSTRTGDYEQYF. The DNA of the CDR3 is TGTGCCAGTAGTACGAGGACAGGGGATTACGAGCAGTACTTC.

The chain uses TRBV28 and TRBJ2-3; 12 bases agree with TRBD2. The CDR3 runs to 16 residues. Looked up from germline, CDR1 is MDHEN and CDR2 is SYDVKM. The trim removed 5 bases at V and 1 base at J, leaving 4 bases unmatched. CDR3 amino acids: CASSPGTSGRTDTQYF. The DNA for the CDR3 is TGTGCCAGCAGTCCCGGGACTAGCGGGCGCACAGATACGCAGTATTTT. Filled out from reference TRBV28 and TRBJ2-3, the complete variable domain reads DVKVTQSSRYLVKRTGEKVFLECVQDMDHENMFWYRQDPGLGLRLIYFSYDVKMKEKGDIPEGYSVSREKKERFSLILESASTNQTSMYLCASSPGTSGRTDTQYFGPGTRLTVL.

The chain has TRBV7-2 and TRBJ1-2; tentative D call: TRBD1 (5 bases). V dropped 2 bases and J dropped 4 bases, with 11 bases sitting between them. Germline lookup yields CDR1 SGHTA and CDR2 FQGNSA. This CDR3 comprises 14 residues. CDR3 nucleotide sequence: TGTGCCAGCAGCTTAACAGGAGGGATCTATGGCTACACCTTC. Translation: CASSLTGGIYGYTF.

The chain combines TRBV2 with TRBJ2-7; 10 nucleotides line up with TRBD1. CDR3 size: 15 residues. Germline lookup yields CDR1 SNHLY and CDR2 FYNNEI. The V segment lost 3 bases and the J segment 2 bases; nucleotides outside the gene matches: 4. The CDR3 region is CASSEDRGLTYEQYF. For the CDR3, the DNA is TGTGCCAGCAGTGAGGACAGGGGGTTGACCTACGAGCAGTACTTC.

This rearrangement joins TRBV5-6 to TRBJ1-2, with 11 bases lining up with TRBD1. The CDR3 totals 16 residues. V lost 3 bases and J lost 5; bases outside the gene matches: 9. The germline gives CDR1 SGHDT, CDR2 YYEEEE. CDR3 coding DNA: TGTGCCAGCAGCTCCTACGGACAGGGGGCAAGGTATGGCTACACCTTC. It specifies CASSSYGQGARYGYTF.

This clone was seen only a few times. The V and J genes are TRBV15 and TRBJ2-3; 10 bases are shared with TRBD2. The CDR3 length is 18 residues. Germline loops: CDR1 LNHNV, CDR2 YYDKDF (reference sequence). V gave up 1 base and J gave up 3 bases; unmatched junction bases: 10. CDR3 in amino acids: CATSRVLAGVKGTDTQYF. The CDR3 nucleotides read TGTGCCACCAGCAGAGTTCTAGCGGGGGTGAAGGGTACAGATACGCAGTATTTT.

This clone was recorded a few times. The chain carries TRBV7-9 and TRBJ1-2; D is possibly TRBD1 (6 bases). The CDR3 runs to 15 residues. Trimming removed 5 bases at V and 0 bases at J, with 13 bases between. Germline V CDR1 and CDR2: SEHNR, FQNEAQ (reference sequence). CDR3 sequence: CASSALGGPNYGYTF. In nucleotides, the CDR3 is TGTGCCAGCAGCGCCCTCGGGGGGCCTAACTATGGCTACACCTTC.

The J gene is TRBJ2-5, the V gene TRBV6-5; perhaps TRBD2 as D (6 bases). The V and J ends lost 2 bases and 2 bases respectively, with 12 bases between them. CDR1 is MNHEY and CDR2 is SVGAGI in the germline V gene. There are 15 residues in the CDR3. CDR3 sequence (DNA): TGTGCCAGCAGTTACGGCGGGGCTTGGCAAGAGACCCAGTACTTC. This translates into CASSYGGAWQETQYF.

The chain uses TRBV25-1 and TRBJ1-4; 7 nucleotides match TRBD1. This CDR3 spans 15 amino acids. V shed 2 bases, J shed 2 bases, and the junction held 2 bases outside the gene matches. Germline V gene sequence: CDR1 MGHDK, CDR2 SYGVNS. DNA of the CDR3: TGTGCCAGCAGTGAAGCACAGGGGACTAATGAAAAACTGTTTTTT. Its translation: CASSEAQGTNEKLFF.